This T cell receptor beta chain was observed in a study of low-dose radiotherapy and immunotherapy resistance in tumors. Turning to the study itself: In Cohort 2, 1 Gy per fraction was delivered every two weeks, for a total of 13 Gy over 26 weeks. Every day for four cycles from cycle 1 day 1, patients took 300 mg of oral aspirin.

The sample holds a few counts of this clonotype. In germline, CDR1 is SEHNR, CDR2 FQNEAQ (reference sequence). The CDR3 is 16 amino acids. Trimming shortened V by 5 bases and J by 3 bases, and 17 bases separated the two germline ends. Priming of first-strand cDNA relied on TRAV- and TRBV-specific primers (covering alpha and beta chains). With a constant-region primer and a V-primer adapter, TCRs were subjected to about 20 PCR cycles of amplification. Isolated mRNA underwent amplification by in vitro transcription. TCRdb independently ran MiXCR on the reads; one entry per CDR3 protein. Counted here are over 65,000 distinct CDR3 sequences, 18% occurring once; the ten biggest clones make up roughly 3%. This sample's time point: before trial treatment. Nivolumab, ipilimumab, aspirin, low-dose cyclophosphamide and low-dose radiotherapy were all administered to the donors.

V usage is TRBV7-9 and J usage is TRBJ2-1; D not certain. This sample comprised PBMCs, obtained before treatment. This receptor was obtained from a male donor with prostate cancer. The chain's CDR3 is CASSPPSRAVYNEQFF. The CDR3 DNA follows: TGTGCCAGCAGCCCCCCGAGTAGGGCCGTCTACAATGAGCAGTTCTTC.